Listed here are 27 T cell receptor beta chains from one sample, sequenced in a study of shared clonotypes between healthy human individuals. Produced via immunoSEQ multiplex PCR; TCRdb's table is partial and in-frame only. The table includes about 590,000 clones, over 95% detected once. As defined, naive CD8 cells were CD45RO-negative and positively selected for CCR7, with terminally differentiated effector memory CD45RA+ cells excluded. Sequenced input: naive CD8+ T cells sorted from blood. Receptors originate from a woman aged 25 to 39 in good health.

The V gene is TRBV6-6, the J gene TRBJ1-3; D is undetermined. The V end lost 6 bases, the J end lost 3 bases, and 12 bases lay between the germline ends. The CDR3 runs 14 residues. In germline, CDR1 is MNHNY, CDR2 SVGAGI (reference sequence). CDR3 sequence reads: CASSPSPVGNTIYF. DNA for the CDR3: TGTGCCAGCAGCCCATCTCCGGTTGGAAACACCATATATTTT.

This rearrangement joins TRBV6-6 to TRBJ2-7, with TRBD2 identical over 8 bases. CDR3 length: 16 amino acids. The germline V gene encodes CDR1 MNHNY and CDR2 SVGAGI (reference sequence). The J segment lost 0 bases and the V segment lost 2 bases, leaving 6 bases of the junction unmatched. The DNA of the CDR3 is TGTGCCAGCAGTTACGGCCTAGCGGGCACCTCCTACGAGCAGTACTTC. Translated: CASSYGLAGTSYEQYF.

V gene TRBV29-1 combines with J gene TRBJ1-3; tentatively, D is TRBD1 (6 bases). The CDR3 loop spans 14 amino acids. The V and J ends lost 6 bases and 0 bases respectively, with 12 bases between them. Germline V gene sequence: CDR1 SQVTM, CDR2 ANQGSEA. CDR3 sequence (DNA): TGCAGCGTGCCCAGGGGCCTCTCTGGAAACACCATATATTTT. This translates into CSVPRGLSGNTIYF.

The rearrangement uses TRBV19 and TRBJ1-5, with a tentative D call TRBD1 (5 bases). Germline CDR1 reads LNHDA; CDR2 reads SQIVND (reference sequence). The CDR3 length is 13 residues. The V end lost 8 bases, the J end lost 5 bases, and 13 bases lay between the germline ends. The CDR3 bases are TGTGCCAGTTGTAAGGGGACCCATCAGCCCCAGCATTTT. Protein: CASCKGTHQPQHF.

The chain is built from TRBV7-2 and TRBJ1-1; D unresolved. With 9 bases removed from V and 5 bases from J, the gap between germline ends came to 16 bases. The germline CDR1 and CDR2 sequences are SGHTA and FQGNSA. The CDR3 runs 13 residues. The CDR3 bases are TGTGCCAGGGAGATGGAGGGAGGTACTGAAGCTTTCTTT. Translation: CAREMEGGTEAFF.

The V and J genes are TRBV27 and TRBJ2-5; D might be TRBD2 (5 bases). Trimming cost V 7 bases and J 4 bases, with 13 bases left between them. The CDR3 sequence is 13 residues long. In germline, CDR1 is MNHEY, CDR2 SMNVEV (reference sequence). CDR3 residues: CASIAPGRETQYF. CDR3 nucleotide sequence: TGTGCCAGCATCGCCCCGGGGAGAGAGACCCAGTACTTC.

This rearrangement joins TRBV5-4 to TRBJ2-7; tentatively, D is TRBD1 (5 bases). Trimming pared 2 bases from V and 2 bases from J, leaving 8 bases between. Germline V gene data show CDR1 as SGHNT and CDR2 as YYREEE (reference sequence). The CDR3 runs 13 residues. CDR3 sequence (DNA): TGTGCCAGCAGCTTTGGACATACCTACGAGCAGTACTTC. Translated: CASSFGHTYEQYF.

The rearrangement joins TRBV5-5 to TRBJ2-7; 10 bases fit TRBD1. The CDR3 totals 15 residues. With 4 bases clipped from V and 2 bases from J, the junction kept 6 bases outside the gene matches. CDR1 and CDR2 (germline): SGHKS, YYEKEE (reference sequence). DNA for the CDR3: TGTGCCAGCAGCGCACCGGGACAGGGGACCTACGAGCAGTACTTC. Protein product: CASSAPGQGTYEQYF.

This chain uses TRBV27 with TRBJ2-3; D is possibly TRBD2 (5 bases). The CDR3 is 12 amino acids. The V and J ends lost 5 bases and 9 bases respectively, with 12 bases between them. Germline V lookup: CDR1 MNHEY, CDR2 SMNVEV (reference sequence). The CDR3 DNA sequence: TGTGCCAGCAGTGGACTGACGGCCACGCAGTATTTT. Its protein is CASSGLTATQYF.

The chain has TRBV6-1 and TRBJ2-2, with TRBD1 as a possible D gene (6 bases). The germline gives CDR1 MNHNS, CDR2 SASEGT. V lost 6 bases and J lost 5, with 13 bases in between. The CDR3 sequence is 14 residues long. The CDR3 DNA is TGTGCCAGCAGGCAGGGGCAGTATACCGGGGAGCTGTTTTTT. Protein sequence: CASRQGQYTGELFF.

CDR3 sequence: CASSGTGGNQPQHF. The CDR3 DNA reads TGCGCCAGCAGCGGGACAGGGGGCAATCAGCCCCAGCATTTT. The chain employs TRBV5-1 and TRBJ1-5; 10 nucleotides align to TRBD1. Germline V gives CDR1 SGHRS, CDR2 YFSETQ. After removal of 4 bases from V and 2 bases from J, the junction contained 0 bases not matched to a gene. This CDR3 is built from 14 residues.

This rearrangement joins TRBV2 to TRBJ2-2; TRBD1 is a possible D gene (5 bases). Germline-derived CDR1 and CDR2 are SNHLY and FYNNEI. The CDR3 consists of 14 residues. Trimming removed 3 bases from V and 6 bases from J, with 11 bases in between. CDR3 DNA: TGTGCCAGCAGTGATAACTCAGGGTCCGGGGAGCTGTTTTTT. Translation: CASSDNSGSGELFF.

The chain employs TRBV28 and TRBJ2-5; possible D gene TRBD1, 6 bases. The length of the CDR3 is 16 residues. Germline assignment: CDR1 MDHEN and CDR2 SYDVKM. V lost 4 bases to trimming and J lost 0 bases, with 15 bases between them. The chain's CDR3 is CASSSGAVLYQETQYF. The CDR3 DNA is TGTGCCAGCAGTTCAGGGGCCGTATTGTACCAAGAGACCCAGTACTTC.

The rearrangement uses TRBV13 and TRBJ2-7; 9 bases match TRBD1. The CDR3 has 14 residues. J was trimmed by 2 bases and V by 5 bases; bases with no gene match: 4. The germline V gene encodes CDR1 PRHDT and CDR2 FYEKMQ (reference sequence). The CDR3 is CASSPGQGPYEQYF. The CDR3 nucleotides are TGTGCCAGCAGCCCGGGACAGGGTCCCTACGAGCAGTACTTC.

This CDR3 is CASSALAGGQETQYF. The CDR3 DNA follows: TGTGCCAGCTCAGCCCTAGCGGGAGGACAAGAGACCCAGTACTTC. The rearrangement uses TRBV18 and TRBJ2-5, with TRBD2 matching 11 bases. Germline lookup yields CDR1 KGHSH and CDR2 LQKENI. Trimming took 5 bases from V and 2 from J; bases not matched to a gene: 4. The CDR3 has 15 amino acids.

This clone was detected only once. The chain employs TRBV27 and TRBJ1-5; TRBD1 agrees at 8 bases. Looked up from germline, CDR1 is MNHEY and CDR2 is SMNVEV (reference sequence). After removal of 5 bases from V and 6 bases from J, the junction contained 3 bases not matched to a gene. The CDR3 covers 13 residues. CDR3 in amino acids: CASSPGGVQPQHF. CDR3 coding DNA: TGTGCCAGCAGTCCAGGGGGCGTTCAGCCCCAGCATTTT.

The V call is TRBV28, the J call TRBJ1-2; 8 positions agree with TRBD1. V was pared by 7 bases and J by 8 bases, with 15 bases of the junction left unmatched. The germline CDR1 and CDR2 sequences are MDHEN and SYDVKM. The CDR3 extends over 15 amino acids. The CDR3 here is CASTTGADRVGGYTF. The CDR3, as DNA: TGTGCCAGCACGACAGGGGCAGATAGAGTAGGCGGCTACACCTTC.

The gene calls are TRBV7-7 and TRBJ2-7; D not resolved. The CDR3 is 13 amino acids. Trimming left V 5 bases short and J 0 bases short, with 8 bases between. Per germline, CDR1 SSHAT and CDR2 FNYEAQ (reference sequence). The CDR3 region has the DNA TGTGCCAGCAGCCAAACTATCTCCTACGAGCAGTACTTC. Protein product: CASSQTISYEQYF.

As concerns this clone: Other DNA sequences in the sample encode the same CDR3. This sequence joins TRBV27 and TRBJ2-2; 12 positions match TRBD2. Trimming cost V 5 bases and J 5 bases; bases outside gene matches: 3. The CDR3 has 15 amino acids. Germline assignment: CDR1 MNHEY and CDR2 SMNVEV (reference sequence). CDR3: CASSPGTSGTGELFF. The CDR3 nucleotides are TGTGCCAGCAGTCCGGGGACTAGCGGGACCGGGGAGCTGTTTTTT.

The J gene is TRBJ1-1, the V gene TRBV6-1; D gene unclear. V was clipped by 4 bases and J by 0 bases, with 9 bases between them. The CDR3 contains 14 residues. The germline CDR1 and CDR2 sequences are MNHNS and SASEGT. The CDR3 coding sequence is TGTGCCAGCAGTGCGCCGACAATGAACACTGAAGCTTTCTTT. This codes for CASSAPTMNTEAFF.

The V call is TRBV7-7, the J call TRBJ2-1; 7 nucleotides agree with TRBD2. The CDR3 has 18 residues. Looked up from germline, CDR1 is SSHAT and CDR2 is FNYEAQ (reference sequence). With 0 bases clipped from V and 0 bases from J, the junction kept 8 bases outside the gene matches. CDR3 DNA: TGTGCCAGCAGCTTAGCGGGGCCGTCTAGCGGCTCCTACAATGAGCAGTTCTTC. This codes for CASSLAGPSSGSYNEQFF. The full variable domain, rest sourced from reference TRBV7-7 and TRBJ2-1, is GAGVSQSPRYKVTKRGQDVTLRCDPISSHATLYWYQQALGQGPEFLTYFNYEAQPDKSGLPSDRFSAERPEGSISTLTIQRTEQRDSAMYRCASSLAGPSSGSYNEQFFGPGTRLTVL.

CDR3 amino acids: CASSMQGINTDTQYF. The CDR3 DNA reads as TGTGCCAGCAGCATGCAGGGTATAAACACAGATACGCAGTATTTT. J is TRBJ2-3 and V is TRBV7-9, with D perhaps matching TRBD1 (5 bases). Germline values: CDR1 SEHNR, CDR2 FQNEAQ (reference sequence). V was cut by 5 bases and J by 2 bases, with 14 bases left in between. The CDR3 covers 15 residues.

V usage is TRBV19 and J usage is TRBJ1-5; D is ambiguous. This CDR3 has 13 amino acids. The germline V gene has CDR1 LNHDA and CDR2 SQIVND (reference sequence). V gave up 5 bases and J gave up 5 bases, with 10 bases separating them. The CDR3 protein is CASSPGPHQPQHF. The CDR3 DNA sequence: TGTGCCAGTAGTCCCGGGCCCCATCAGCCCCAGCATTTT.

The rearrangement uses TRBV7-9 and TRBJ2-4; unclear D gene. The CDR3 runs to 12 residues. CDR1 is SEHNR, CDR2 FQNEAQ, per germline (reference sequence). The germline V and J ends were trimmed by 4 bases and 8 bases, with 9 bases remaining between them. CDR3 nucleotides: TGTGCCAGCAGCTCACCTGACGACATTCAGTACTTC. Translating gives CASSSPDDIQYF.

V gene TRBV5-6 combines with J gene TRBJ2-7; the match to TRBD2 covers 7 bases. The CDR3 runs to 17 residues. Trimming took 0 bases from V and 5 from J; bases not matched to a gene: 14. Looked up from germline, CDR1 is SGHDT and CDR2 is YYEEEE. CDR3 DNA: TGTGCCAGCAGCTTGGCCGGGGAGGGCCGAGCTCGGAACGAGCAGTACTTC. This sequence encodes CASSLAGEGRARNEQYF. The full variable domain, completed using reference TRBV5-6 and TRBJ2-7, is DAGVTQSPTHLIKTRGQQVTLRCSPKSGHDTVSWYQQALGQGPQFIFQYYEEEERQRGNFPDRFSGHQFPNYSSELNVNALLLGDSALYLCASSLAGEGRARNEQYFGPGTRLTVT.

The rearrangement uses TRBV27 and TRBJ2-7; 7 positions agree with TRBD1. Germline V gene sequence: CDR1 MNHEY, CDR2 SMNVEV (reference sequence). The length of the CDR3 is 14 residues. Trimming cost V 3 bases and J 3 bases; bases outside gene matches: 5. In nucleotides, the CDR3 is TGTGCCAGCAGTTTTTTGGGGACAGACTACGAGCAGTACTTC. Translation gives CASSFLGTDYEQYF.

V gene TRBV27 combines with J gene TRBJ2-1; tentatively, D is TRBD1 or TRBD2 (5 bases each). The germline V and J ends were trimmed by 3 bases and 5 bases, with 14 bases remaining between them. Germline values: CDR1 MNHEY, CDR2 SMNVEV (reference sequence). The CDR3 is made up of 15 amino acids. The CDR3 sequence is CASSLRGFGHNEQFF. The CDR3 nucleotides read TGTGCCAGCAGTTTGAGGGGTTTTGGTCACAATGAGCAGTTCTTC.